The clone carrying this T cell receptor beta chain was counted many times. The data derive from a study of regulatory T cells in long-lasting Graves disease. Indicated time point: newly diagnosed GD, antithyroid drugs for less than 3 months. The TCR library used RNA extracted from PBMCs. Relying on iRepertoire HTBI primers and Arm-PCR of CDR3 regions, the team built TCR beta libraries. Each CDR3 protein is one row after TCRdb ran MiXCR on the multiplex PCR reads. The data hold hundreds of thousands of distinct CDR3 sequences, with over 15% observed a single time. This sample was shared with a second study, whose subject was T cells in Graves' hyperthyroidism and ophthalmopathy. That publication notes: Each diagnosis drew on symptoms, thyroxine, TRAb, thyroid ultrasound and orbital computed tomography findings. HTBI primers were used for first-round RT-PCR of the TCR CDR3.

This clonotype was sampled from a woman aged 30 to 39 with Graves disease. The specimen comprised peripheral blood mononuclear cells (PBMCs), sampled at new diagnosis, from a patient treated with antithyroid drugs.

The chain's CDR3 is CASSPGLAGGPNEQFF. The CDR3 nucleotides are TGCGCCAGCAGCCCGGGACTAGCGGGAGGGCCGAATGAGCAGTTCTTC. V gene TRBV5-1 combines with J gene TRBJ2-1; 16 bases are shared with TRBD2. CDR1 is SGHRS, CDR2 YFSETQ, per germline. V gave up 4 bases and J gave up 7 bases; unmatched junction bases: 5. The CDR3 extends over 16 amino acids.